Listed below are T cell receptor beta chains from one sample, sequenced in a study of T cells in Graves' hyperthyroidism and ophthalmopathy. A single record per CDR3 protein comes from TCRdb applying MiXCR to the multiplex PCR reads. Of about 700,000 distinct CDR3 sequences in the sample, 40% to 55% were seen once. What was sequenced was peripheral blood or thyroid tissue (not recorded which). The receptors shown here come from an adult man with Graves' disease, either hyperthyroidism or ophthalmopathy (not recorded which). CDR3s include the opening cysteine and the closing phenylalanine or tryptophan.

V gene	J gene	CDR3 protein
TRBV15	TRBJ1-5	CATSREKGPWQPQHF
TRBV2	TRBJ2-7	CAWSVGTLGLYEQYF
TRBV7-2	TRBJ2-6	CASSLSPQGSGANVLTF
TRBV12-3/TRBV12-4	TRBJ1-6	CASSGQTGYSPLHF
TRBV6-2/TRBV6-3	TRBJ2-3	CASSPEGEGTDTQYF
TRBV20-1	TRBJ1-2	CSASAGRGYTF
TRBV15	TRBJ1-6	CATSMGGLNSPLHF
TRBV13	TRBJ1-3	CATTGAISGNTIYF
TRBV10-3	TRBJ2-2	CAISGDGGGMNTGELFF
TRBV5-1	TRBJ1-1	CASSLRGYNLGTEAFF
TRBV6-5	TRBJ1-5	CASKRRGNSNQPQHF
TRBV7-9	TRBJ2-7	CASSAGGVSGYSYEQYF
TRBV7-9	TRBJ2-7	CASSVSGGAYEQYF
TRBV3-1	TRBJ2-7	CASSPSATGLNEQYF
TRBV10-3	TRBJ1-5	CAISRQGGNQPQHF
TRBV12-3/TRBV12-4	TRBJ1-5	CASRGGDRNQPQHF
TRBV20-1	TRBJ2-5	CSAREAGGTQYF
TRBV2	TRBJ1-3	CASSGTGGYSGNTIYF
TRBV29-1	TRBJ2-2	CSVRPAGELFF
TRBV15	TRBJ1-5	CATSSVGQGDQPQHF
TRBV2	TRBJ2-7	CASSVSLAGSEQYF
TRBV7-8	TRBJ2-7	CASLGSEQYF
TRBV11-2	TRBJ1-2	CASGGTGGGYTF
TRBV12-3/TRBV12-4	TRBJ1-5	CASTLTGGLSDQPQHF
TRBV24-1	TRBJ2-5	CATSVNQETQYF
TRBV14	TRBJ1-5	CASSQQTNQPQHF
TRBV7-2	TRBJ1-6	CASSTQTGSNSPLHF
TRBV5-1	TRBJ1-6	CASSSYRGGDSPLHF
TRBV24-1	TRBJ1-2	CATSGGVGYTF
TRBV6-5	TRBJ2-5	CASSEGYGAQYF
TRBV2	TRBJ1-5	CASSFLPTDQPQHF
TRBV6-5	TRBJ2-5	CASSYIGEETQYF
TRBV11-1	TRBJ1-1	CATSRGRDTEAFF
TRBV10-3	TRBJ1-2	CASSAPGTHYGYTF
TRBV20-1	TRBJ2-5	CSARDESQETQYF
TRBV2	TRBJ2-7	CASKGNSYEQYF
TRBV5-6	TRBJ1-2	CASSSLADRDRGYGYTF
TRBV19	TRBJ1-4	CASHNIATNEKLFF
TRBV29-1	TRBJ2-7	CSVATSGRPYEQYF
TRBV29-1	TRBJ1-1	CSVGEGYAFF
TRBV9	TRBJ1-5	CASSASGTTFNQPQHF